These 5 T cell receptor beta chains were all obtained from the same sample, sequenced in a study of cytomegalovirus exposure and HLA in healthy donors. The PCR was carried out with 60 Vbeta primers and 13 Jbeta primers. The repertoire was sequenced with immunoSEQ multiplex PCR; TCRdb's copy has only in-frame clones and lacks some. The sample carries 200,000 or so clones, approximately 78% recorded once. Sequencing was done on a sample of PBMCs. All receptors derive from a woman in her late teens or twenties in good health and CMV-seronegative.

V usage is TRBV7-2 and J usage is TRBJ2-3, with a weak D call TRBD1 (5 bases). This CDR3 has 13 amino acids. CDR1 and CDR2 from the germline V gene are SGHTA and FQGNSA. V was shortened by 9 bases and J by 4 bases, with 14 bases between the two germline ends. The CDR3 spells CASPLSRADTQYF. The CDR3 nucleotides read TGTGCCAGTCCCCTTAGCAGGGCAGATACGCAGTATTTT.

The chain carries TRBV10-3 and TRBJ2-2, with D unclear. Germline V gene data show CDR1 as ENHRY and CDR2 as SYGVKD. Trimming removed 3 bases at V and 1 base at J, with 12 bases between. The CDR3 contains 16 residues. The CDR3 loop reads CAISEQSWQNTGELFF. Here the CDR3 DNA reads TGTGCCATCAGTGAACAATCGTGGCAGAACACCGGGGAGCTGTTTTTT.

The chain links TRBV27 to TRBJ2-7; perhaps TRBD2 as D (5 bases). V lost 1 base to trimming and J lost 5 bases, with 18 bases between them. CDR1 and CDR2 (germline): MNHEY, SMNVEV (reference sequence). The CDR3 runs to 16 residues. This chain's CDR3 is CASSLWATAAWNEQYF. Here the CDR3 DNA reads TGTGCCAGCAGTTTATGGGCTACAGCGGCTTGGAACGAGCAGTACTTC.

The chain uses TRBV6-1 and TRBJ1-5; D remains ambiguous. Germline assignment: CDR1 MNHNS and CDR2 SASEGT. V dropped 2 bases and J dropped 0 bases, with 5 bases sitting between them. The CDR3 sequence is 14 residues long. The CDR3, as DNA: TGTGCCAGCAGTGAACACTATAGCAATCAGCCCCAGCATTTT. It specifies CASSEHYSNQPQHF.

V and J are TRBV6-5 and TRBJ1-5; D gene unclear. The V gene lost 10 bases and the J gene lost 4 bases, with 17 bases spanning the gap. Germline values: CDR1 MNHEY, CDR2 SVGAGI. The CDR3 is made up of 14 amino acids. The CDR3 sequence: CATTVTGGNQPQHF. Written as DNA, the CDR3 is TGTGCCACGACGGTGACTGGTGGGAATCAGCCCCAGCATTTT.